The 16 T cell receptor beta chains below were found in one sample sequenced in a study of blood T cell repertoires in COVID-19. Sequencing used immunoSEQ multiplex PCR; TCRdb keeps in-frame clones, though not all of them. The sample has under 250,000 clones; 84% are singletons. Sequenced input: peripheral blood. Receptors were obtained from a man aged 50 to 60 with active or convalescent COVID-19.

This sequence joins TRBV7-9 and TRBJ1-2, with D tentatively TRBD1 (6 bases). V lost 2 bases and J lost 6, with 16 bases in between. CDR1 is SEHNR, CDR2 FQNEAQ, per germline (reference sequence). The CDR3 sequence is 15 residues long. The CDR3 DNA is TGTGCCAGCAGCTTAAATCTACAGGGAAAGAATGGCTACACCTTC. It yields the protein CASSLNLQGKNGYTF. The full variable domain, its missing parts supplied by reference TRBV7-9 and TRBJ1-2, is DTGVSQNPRHKITKRGQNVTFRCDPISEHNRLYWYRQTLGQGPEFLTYFQNEAQLEKSRLLSDRFSAERPKGSFSTLEIQRTEQGDSAMYLCASSLNLQGKNGYTFGSGTRLTVV.

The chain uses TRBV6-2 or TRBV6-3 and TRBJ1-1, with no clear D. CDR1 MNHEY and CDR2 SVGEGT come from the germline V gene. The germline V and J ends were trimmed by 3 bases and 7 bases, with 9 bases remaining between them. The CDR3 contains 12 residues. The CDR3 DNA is TGTGCCAGCAGTTATGAGTATAGTGAAGCTTTCTTT. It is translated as CASSYEYSEAFF.

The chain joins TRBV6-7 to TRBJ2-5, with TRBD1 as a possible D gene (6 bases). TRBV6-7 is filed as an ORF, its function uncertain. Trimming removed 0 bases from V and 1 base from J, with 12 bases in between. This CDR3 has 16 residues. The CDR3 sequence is CASSYSIRQVQETQYF. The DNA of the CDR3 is TGTGCCAGCAGTTACTCGATCCGACAGGTCCAAGAGACCCAGTACTTC.

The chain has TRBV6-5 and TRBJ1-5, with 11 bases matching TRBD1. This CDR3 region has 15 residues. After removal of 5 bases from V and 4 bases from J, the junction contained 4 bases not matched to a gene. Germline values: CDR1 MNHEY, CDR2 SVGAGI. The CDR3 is CASSPRDRGNQPQHF. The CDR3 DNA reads TGTGCCAGCAGTCCCCGGGACAGGGGGAATCAGCCCCAGCATTTT.

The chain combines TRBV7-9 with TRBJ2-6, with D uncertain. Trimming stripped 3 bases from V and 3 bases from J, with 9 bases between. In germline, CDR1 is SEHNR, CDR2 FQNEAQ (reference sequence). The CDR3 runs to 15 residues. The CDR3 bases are TGTGCCAGCAGCTTCTCGGGTAGTGGGGCCAACGTCCTGACTTTC. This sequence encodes CASSFSGSGANVLTF.

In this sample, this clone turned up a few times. CDR3 residues: CASSYSSGGQQYV. Written as DNA, the CDR3 is TGTGCCAGCAGTTACTCTTCAGGGGGCCAGCAGTACGTC. V usage is TRBV6-6 and J usage is TRBJ2-7; 8 bases agree with TRBD1. The CDR3 spans 13 residues. Germline V lookup: CDR1 MNHNY, CDR2 SVGAGI (reference sequence). V was clipped by 0 bases and J by 8 bases; unmatched bases: 3.

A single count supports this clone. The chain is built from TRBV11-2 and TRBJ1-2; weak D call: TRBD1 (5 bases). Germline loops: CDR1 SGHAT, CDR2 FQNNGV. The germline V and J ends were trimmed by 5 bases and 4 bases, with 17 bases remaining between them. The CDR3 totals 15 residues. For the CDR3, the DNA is TGTGCCAGCAGCACGACGGTTGGGGGGTCCTATGGCTACACCTTC. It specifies CASSTTVGGSYGYTF.

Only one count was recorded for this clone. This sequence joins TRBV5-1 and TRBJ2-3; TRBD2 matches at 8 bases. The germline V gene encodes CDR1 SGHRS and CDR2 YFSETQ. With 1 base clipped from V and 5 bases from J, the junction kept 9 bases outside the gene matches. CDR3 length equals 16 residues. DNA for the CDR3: TGCGCCAGCAGCTTGATCGCGGGAGGCCCGGGAGATACGCAGTATTTT. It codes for CASSLIAGGPGDTQYF.

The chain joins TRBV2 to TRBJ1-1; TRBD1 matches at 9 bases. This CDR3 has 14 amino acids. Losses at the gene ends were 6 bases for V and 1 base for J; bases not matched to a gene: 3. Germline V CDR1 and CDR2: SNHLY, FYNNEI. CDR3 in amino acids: CASSLGQGNTEAFF. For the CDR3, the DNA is TGTGCCAGCAGCCTGGGACAGGGGAACACTGAAGCTTTCTTT.

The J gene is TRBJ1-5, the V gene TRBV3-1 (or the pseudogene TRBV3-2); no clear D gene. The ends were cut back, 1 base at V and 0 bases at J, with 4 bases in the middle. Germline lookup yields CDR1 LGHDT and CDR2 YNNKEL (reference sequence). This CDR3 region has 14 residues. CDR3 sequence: CASSQGHSNQPQHF. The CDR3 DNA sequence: TGTGCCAGCAGCCAAGGGCATAGCAATCAGCCCCAGCATTTT.

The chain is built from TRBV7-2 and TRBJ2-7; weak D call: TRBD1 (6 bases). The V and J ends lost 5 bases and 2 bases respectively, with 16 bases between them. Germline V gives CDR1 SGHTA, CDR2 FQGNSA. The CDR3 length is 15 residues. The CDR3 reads CASSQGSSLTYEQYF. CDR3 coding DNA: TGTGCCAGCAGCCAGGGGTCGAGCCTTACCTACGAGCAGTACTTC.

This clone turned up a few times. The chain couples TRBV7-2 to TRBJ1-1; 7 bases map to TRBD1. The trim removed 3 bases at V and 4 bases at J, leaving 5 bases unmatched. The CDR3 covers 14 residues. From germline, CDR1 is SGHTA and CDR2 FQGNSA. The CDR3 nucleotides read TGTGCCAGCAGCTTGACAGGGATGGGCACTGAAGCTTTCTTT. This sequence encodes CASSLTGMGTEAFF.

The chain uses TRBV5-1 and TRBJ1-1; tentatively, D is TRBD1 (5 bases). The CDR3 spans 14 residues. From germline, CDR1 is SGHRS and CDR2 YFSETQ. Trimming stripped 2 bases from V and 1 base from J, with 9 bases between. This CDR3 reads CASSFGHQNTEAFF. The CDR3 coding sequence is TGCGCCAGCAGCTTTGGACACCAGAACACTGAAGCTTTCTTT.

CDR3 sequence reads: CASSLSGRPQTQYF. The CDR3 DNA reads as TGTGCCAGCAGCTTGAGCGGGCGGCCACAGACCCAGTACTTC. The rearrangement uses TRBV5-4 and TRBJ2-5; weak D call: TRBD2 (6 bases). Between the trimmed V and J ends, which lost 1 base and 6 bases, there was a span of 13 bases. CDR3 length equals 14 residues. Germline V gene sequence: CDR1 SGHNT, CDR2 YYREEE (reference sequence). Drawing the rest from reference TRBV5-4 and TRBJ2-5, the complete variable domain is ETGVTQSPTHLIKTRGQQVTLRCSSQSGHNTVSWYQQALGQGPQFIFQYYREEENGRGNFPPRFSGLQFPNYSSELNVNALELDDSALYLCASSLSGRPQTQYFGPGTRLLVL.

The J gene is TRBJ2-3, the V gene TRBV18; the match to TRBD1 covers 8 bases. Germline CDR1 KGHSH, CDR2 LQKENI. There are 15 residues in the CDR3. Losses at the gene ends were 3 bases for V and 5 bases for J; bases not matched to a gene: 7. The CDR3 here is CASSPLTGAQDTQYF. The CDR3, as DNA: TGTGCCAGCTCACCTTTGACAGGGGCACAAGATACGCAGTATTTT. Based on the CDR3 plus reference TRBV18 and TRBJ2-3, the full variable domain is NAGVMQNPRHLVRRRGQEARLRCSPMKGHSHVYWYRQLPEEGLKFMVYLQKENIIDESGMPKERFSAEFPKEGPSILRIQQVVRGDSAAYFCASSPLTGAQDTQYFGPGTRLTVL.

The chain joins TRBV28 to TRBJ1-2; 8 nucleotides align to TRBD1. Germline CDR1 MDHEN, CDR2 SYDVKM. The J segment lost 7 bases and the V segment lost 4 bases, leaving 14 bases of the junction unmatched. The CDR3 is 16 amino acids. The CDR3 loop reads CASSSPRTGGTAGYTF. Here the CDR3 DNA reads TGTGCCAGCAGTTCCCCCCGTACAGGGGGGACTGCTGGCTACACCTTC.